What follows is one T cell receptor (beta chain) and its context. The data were taken from a study of identical twins. One entry per CDR3 protein results from TCRdb running MiXCR on the 5' RACE reads. The sample has approximately 500,000 distinct CDR3 sequences; more than 20% are singletons. Germline V gene data show CDR1 as SGHRS and CDR2 as YFSETQ. CDR3 length: 15 residues. The V end lost 9 bases, the J end lost 2 bases, and 21 bases lay between the germline ends. The same data also went into a second study, on T cells expressing NK-cell markers. This second report adds: CD8+ T cells in over five donors included dominant NKG2C+ clonotypes at roughly 1.0-7.5%.

This receptor was identified in a woman aged 18-29 years in good health. The sequenced sample consisted of CD4+ T cells sorted from blood. The rearrangement joins TRBV5-1 to TRBJ2-7; tentative D call: TRBD1 (6 bases). The chain's CDR3 is CATKSGTSITYEQYF. The DNA for the CDR3 is TGCGCCACCAAGTCTGGGACATCCATTACCTACGAGCAGTACTTC.